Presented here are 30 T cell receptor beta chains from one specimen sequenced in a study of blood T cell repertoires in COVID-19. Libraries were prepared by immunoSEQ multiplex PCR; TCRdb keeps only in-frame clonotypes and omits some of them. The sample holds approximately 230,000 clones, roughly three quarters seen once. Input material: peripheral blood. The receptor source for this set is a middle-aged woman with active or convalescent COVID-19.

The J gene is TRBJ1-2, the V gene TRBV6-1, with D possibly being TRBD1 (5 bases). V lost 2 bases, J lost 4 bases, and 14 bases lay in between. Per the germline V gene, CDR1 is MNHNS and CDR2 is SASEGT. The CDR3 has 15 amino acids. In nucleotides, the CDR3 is TGTGCCAGCAGTGAATTTGACGGGACTAGCTATGGCTACACCTTC. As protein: CASSEFDGTSYGYTF.

CDR3 nucleotides: TGTGCCAGCAGCCCAGGCGGGGGTACCTATGGCTACACCTTC. This codes for CASSPGGGTYGYTF. The V gene is TRBV5-6, the J gene TRBJ1-2; D may be TRBD1 (5 bases). The CDR3 is 14 amino acids. Per germline, CDR1 SGHDT and CDR2 YYEEEE. V was trimmed by 4 bases and J by 4 bases, leaving 14 bases between them.

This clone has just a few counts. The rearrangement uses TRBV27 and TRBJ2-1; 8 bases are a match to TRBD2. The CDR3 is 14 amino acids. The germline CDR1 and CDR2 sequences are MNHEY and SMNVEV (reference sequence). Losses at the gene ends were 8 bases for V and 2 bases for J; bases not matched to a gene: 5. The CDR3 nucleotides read TGTGCCAGCGGTAGCGGGGCAACCTACAATGAGCAGTTCTTC. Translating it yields CASGSGATYNEQFF.

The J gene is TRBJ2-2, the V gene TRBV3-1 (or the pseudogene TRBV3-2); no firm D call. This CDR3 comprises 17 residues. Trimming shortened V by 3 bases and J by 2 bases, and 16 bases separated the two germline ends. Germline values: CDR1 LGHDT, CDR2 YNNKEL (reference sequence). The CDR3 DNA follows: TGTGCCAGCAGCCAGTTCGCTGCTGGCAAAAACACCGGGGAGCTGTTTTTT. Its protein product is CASSQFAAGKNTGELFF.

CDR3 amino acids: CASSLKSGTGGFLTF. The DNA of the CDR3 is TGTGCCAGCAGCTTAAAGTCCGGGACAGGCGGGTTTCTGACCTTC. The V call is TRBV11-2, the J call TRBJ1-2, with TRBD1 matching over 8 bases. Germline V gene data show CDR1 as SGHAT and CDR2 as FQNNGV. There are 15 residues in the CDR3. V gave up 2 bases and J gave up 14 bases; unmatched junction bases: 16.

The CDR3 DNA reads TGTGCCAGCAGTTTCGGGAGAAACACCATATATTTT. Protein: CASSFGRNTIYF. The gene calls are TRBV28 and TRBJ1-3; D ambiguous. Trimming stripped 3 bases from V and 5 bases from J, with 5 bases between. The CDR3 loop spans 12 amino acids. Germline CDR1 is MDHEN and CDR2 is SYDVKM.

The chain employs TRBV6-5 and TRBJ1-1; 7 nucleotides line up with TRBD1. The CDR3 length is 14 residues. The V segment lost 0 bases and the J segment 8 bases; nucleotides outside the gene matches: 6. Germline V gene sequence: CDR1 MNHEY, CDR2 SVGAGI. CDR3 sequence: CASSYSYRGTEAFF. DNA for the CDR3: TGTGCCAGCAGTTACTCTTACAGGGGAACGGAAGCTTTCTTT.

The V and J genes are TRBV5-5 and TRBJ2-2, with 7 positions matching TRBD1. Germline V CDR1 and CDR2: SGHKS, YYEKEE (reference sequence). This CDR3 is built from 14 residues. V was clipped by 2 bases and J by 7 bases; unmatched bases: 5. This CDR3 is CASSLQGNGGELFF. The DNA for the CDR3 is TGTGCCAGCAGCTTACAGGGGAACGGCGGGGAGCTGTTTTTT.

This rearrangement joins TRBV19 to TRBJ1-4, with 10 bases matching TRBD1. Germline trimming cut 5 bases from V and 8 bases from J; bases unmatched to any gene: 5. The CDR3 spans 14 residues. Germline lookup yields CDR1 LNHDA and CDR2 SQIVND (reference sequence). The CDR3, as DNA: TGTGCCAGTAGTTTGGGACAGGGGATGGAAAAACTGTTTTTT. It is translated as CASSLGQGMEKLFF.

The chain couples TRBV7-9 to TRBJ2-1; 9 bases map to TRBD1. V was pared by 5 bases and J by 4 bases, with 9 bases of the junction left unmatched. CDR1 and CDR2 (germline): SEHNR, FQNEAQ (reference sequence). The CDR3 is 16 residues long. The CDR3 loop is CASSPGTGSLYNEQFF. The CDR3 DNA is TGTGCCAGCAGCCCAGGGACAGGGAGCCTTTACAATGAGCAGTTCTTC.

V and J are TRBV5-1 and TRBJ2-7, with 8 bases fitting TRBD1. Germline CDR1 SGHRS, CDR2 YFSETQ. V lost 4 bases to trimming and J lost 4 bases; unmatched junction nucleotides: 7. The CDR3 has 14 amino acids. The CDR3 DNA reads TGCGCCAGCAGCGATCCAGGGGGCAGGTACGAGCAGTACTTC. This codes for CASSDPGGRYEQYF.

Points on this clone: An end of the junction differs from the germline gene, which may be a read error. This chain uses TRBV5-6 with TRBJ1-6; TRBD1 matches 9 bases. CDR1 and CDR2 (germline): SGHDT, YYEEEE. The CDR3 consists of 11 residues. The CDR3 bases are TGTGCCAGCAGCTCCCGGGACAGGGAAGACTTT. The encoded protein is CASSSRDREDF.

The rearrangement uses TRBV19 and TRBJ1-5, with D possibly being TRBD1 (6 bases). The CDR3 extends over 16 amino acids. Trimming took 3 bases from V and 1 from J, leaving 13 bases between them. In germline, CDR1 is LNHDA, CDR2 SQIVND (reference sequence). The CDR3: CASSISLGTSNQPQHF. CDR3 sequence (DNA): TGTGCCAGTAGTATTTCCCTTGGGACAAGCAATCAGCCCCAGCATTTT.

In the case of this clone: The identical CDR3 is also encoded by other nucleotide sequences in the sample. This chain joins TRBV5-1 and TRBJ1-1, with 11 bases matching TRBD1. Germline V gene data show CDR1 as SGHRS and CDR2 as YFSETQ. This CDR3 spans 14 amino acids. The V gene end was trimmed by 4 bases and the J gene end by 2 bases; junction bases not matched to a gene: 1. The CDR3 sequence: CASSRTGGNTEAFF. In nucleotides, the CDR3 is TGCGCCAGCAGCCGGACAGGGGGCAACACTGAAGCTTTCTTT.

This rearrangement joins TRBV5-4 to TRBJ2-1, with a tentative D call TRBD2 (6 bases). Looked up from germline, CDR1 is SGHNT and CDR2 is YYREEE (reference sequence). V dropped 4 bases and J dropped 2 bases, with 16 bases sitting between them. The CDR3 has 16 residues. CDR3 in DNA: TGTGCCAGCAGCCCTTTCGGCGGGGCAACCTACAATGAGCAGTTCTTC. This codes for CASSPFGGATYNEQFF.

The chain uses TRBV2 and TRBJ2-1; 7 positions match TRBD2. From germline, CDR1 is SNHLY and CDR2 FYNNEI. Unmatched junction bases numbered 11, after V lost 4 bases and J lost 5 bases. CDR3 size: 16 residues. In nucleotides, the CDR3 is TGTGCCAGCAGTGCCCTCCTAGCGGAATTAAACAATGAGCAGTTCTTC. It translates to CASSALLAELNNEQFF.

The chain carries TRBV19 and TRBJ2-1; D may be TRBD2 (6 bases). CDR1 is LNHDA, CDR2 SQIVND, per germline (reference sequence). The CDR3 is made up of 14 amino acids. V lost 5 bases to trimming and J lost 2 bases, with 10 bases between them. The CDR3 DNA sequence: TGTGCCAGTAGTTACGGGGGAACCTACAATGAGCAGTTCTTC. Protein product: CASSYGGTYNEQFF. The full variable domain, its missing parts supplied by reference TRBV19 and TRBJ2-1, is DGGITQSPKYLFRKEGQNVTLSCEQNLNHDAMYWYRQDPGQGLRLIYYSQIVNDFQKGDIAEGYSVSREKKESFPLTVTSAQKNPTAFYLCASSYGGTYNEQFFGPGTRLTVL.

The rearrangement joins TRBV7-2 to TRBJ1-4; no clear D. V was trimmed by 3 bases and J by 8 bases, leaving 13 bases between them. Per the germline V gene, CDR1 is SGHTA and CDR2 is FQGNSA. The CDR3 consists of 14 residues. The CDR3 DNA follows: TGTGCCAGCAGCTTTAACCCTTCGGGAGAAAAACTGTTTTTT. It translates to CASSFNPSGEKLFF.

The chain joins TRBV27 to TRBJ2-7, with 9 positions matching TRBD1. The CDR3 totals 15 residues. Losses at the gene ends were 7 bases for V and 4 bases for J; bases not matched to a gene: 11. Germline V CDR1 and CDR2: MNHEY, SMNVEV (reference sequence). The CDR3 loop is CASTRAGTGSYEQYF. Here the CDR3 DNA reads TGTGCCAGCACCCGAGCCGGGACAGGGAGTTACGAGCAGTACTTC.

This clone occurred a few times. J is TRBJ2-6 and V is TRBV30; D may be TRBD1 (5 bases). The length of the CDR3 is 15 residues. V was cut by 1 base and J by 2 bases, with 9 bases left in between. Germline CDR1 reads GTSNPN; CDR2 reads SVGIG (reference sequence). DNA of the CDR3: TGTGCCTGGAGTGAGGGGCAGCCTGGGGCCAACGTCCTGACTTTC. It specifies CAWSEGQPGANVLTF.

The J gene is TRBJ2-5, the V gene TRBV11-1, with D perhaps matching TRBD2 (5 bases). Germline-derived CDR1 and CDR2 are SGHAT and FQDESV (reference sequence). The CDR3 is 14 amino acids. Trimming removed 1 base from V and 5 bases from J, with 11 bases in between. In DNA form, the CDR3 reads TGTGCCAGCAGCTTAGAGAGGGCGCGGGAGACCCAGTACTTC. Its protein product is CASSLERARETQYF.

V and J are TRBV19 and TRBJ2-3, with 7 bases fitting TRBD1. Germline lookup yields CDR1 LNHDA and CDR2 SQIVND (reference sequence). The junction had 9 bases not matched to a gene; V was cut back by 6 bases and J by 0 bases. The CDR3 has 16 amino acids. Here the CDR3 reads CASSALGRGSTDTQYF. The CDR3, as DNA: TGTGCCAGTAGCGCTCTGGGCAGGGGGAGCACAGATACGCAGTATTTT.

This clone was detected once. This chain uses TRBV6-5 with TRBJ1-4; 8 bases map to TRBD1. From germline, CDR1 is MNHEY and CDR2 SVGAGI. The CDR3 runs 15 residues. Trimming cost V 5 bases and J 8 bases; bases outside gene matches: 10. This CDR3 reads CASSTHRGWGEKLFF. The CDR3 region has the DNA TGTGCCAGCAGTACCCACAGGGGGTGGGGAGAAAAACTGTTTTTT.

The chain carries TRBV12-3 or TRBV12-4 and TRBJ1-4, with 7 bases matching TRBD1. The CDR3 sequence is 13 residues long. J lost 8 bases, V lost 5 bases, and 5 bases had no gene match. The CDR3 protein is CASSQGQYEKLFF. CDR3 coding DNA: TGTGCCAGCAGTCAGGGACAGTACGAAAAACTGTTTTTT.

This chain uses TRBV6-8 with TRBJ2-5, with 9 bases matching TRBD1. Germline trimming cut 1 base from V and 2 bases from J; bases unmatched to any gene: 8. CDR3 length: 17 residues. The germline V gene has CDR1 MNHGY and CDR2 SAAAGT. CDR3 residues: CASSYFTGGMGQETQYF. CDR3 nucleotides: TGTGCCAGCAGTTACTTCACAGGGGGCATGGGACAAGAGACCCAGTACTTC.

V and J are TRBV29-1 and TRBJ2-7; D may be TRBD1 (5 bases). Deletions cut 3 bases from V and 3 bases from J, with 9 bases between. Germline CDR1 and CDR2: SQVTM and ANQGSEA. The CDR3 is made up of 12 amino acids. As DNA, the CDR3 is TGCAGCGTTGACCAGGGAAGCTACGAGCAGTACTTC. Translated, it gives CSVDQGSYEQYF.

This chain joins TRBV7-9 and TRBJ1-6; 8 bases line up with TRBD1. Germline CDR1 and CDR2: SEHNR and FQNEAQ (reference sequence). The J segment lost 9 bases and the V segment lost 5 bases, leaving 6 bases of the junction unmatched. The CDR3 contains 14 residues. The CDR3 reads CASSNTGGSSPLHF. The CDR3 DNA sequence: TGTGCCAGCAGCAACACAGGGGGGAGTTCACCCCTCCACTTT.

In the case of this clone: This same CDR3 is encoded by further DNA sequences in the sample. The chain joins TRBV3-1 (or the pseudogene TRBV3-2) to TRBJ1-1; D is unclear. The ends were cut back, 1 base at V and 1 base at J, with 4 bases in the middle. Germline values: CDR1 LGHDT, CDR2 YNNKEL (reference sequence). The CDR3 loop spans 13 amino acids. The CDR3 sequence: CASSQGRNTEAFF. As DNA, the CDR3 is TGTGCCAGCAGCCAAGGCAGGAACACTGAAGCTTTCTTT.

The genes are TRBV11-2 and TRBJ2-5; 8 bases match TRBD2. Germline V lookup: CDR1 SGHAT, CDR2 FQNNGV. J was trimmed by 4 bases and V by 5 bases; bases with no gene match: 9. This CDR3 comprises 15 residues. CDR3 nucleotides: TGTGCCAGCAGCCTCCGTGGTAGCGGGGTAGAGACCCAGTACTTC. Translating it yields CASSLRGSGVETQYF.

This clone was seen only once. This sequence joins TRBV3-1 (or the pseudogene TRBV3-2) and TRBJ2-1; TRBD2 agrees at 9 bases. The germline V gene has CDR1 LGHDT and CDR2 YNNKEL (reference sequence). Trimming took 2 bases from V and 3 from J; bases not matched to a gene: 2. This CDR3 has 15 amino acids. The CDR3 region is CASSQLAGNYNEQFF. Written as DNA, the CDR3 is TGTGCCAGCAGCCAACTAGCGGGGAACTACAATGAGCAGTTCTTC.